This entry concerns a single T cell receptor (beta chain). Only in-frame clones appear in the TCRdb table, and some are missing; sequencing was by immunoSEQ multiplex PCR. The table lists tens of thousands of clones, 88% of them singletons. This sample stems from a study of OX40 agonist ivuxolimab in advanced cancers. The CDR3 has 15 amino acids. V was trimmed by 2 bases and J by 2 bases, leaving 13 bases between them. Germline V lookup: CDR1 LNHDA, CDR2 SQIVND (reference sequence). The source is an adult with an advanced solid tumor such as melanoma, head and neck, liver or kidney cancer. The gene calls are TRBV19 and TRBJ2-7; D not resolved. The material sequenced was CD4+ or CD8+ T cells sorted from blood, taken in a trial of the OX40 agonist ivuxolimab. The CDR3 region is CASSIQLALPYEQYF. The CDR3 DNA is TGTGCCAGTAGTATACAACTTGCCCTTCCCTACGAGCAGTACTTC.